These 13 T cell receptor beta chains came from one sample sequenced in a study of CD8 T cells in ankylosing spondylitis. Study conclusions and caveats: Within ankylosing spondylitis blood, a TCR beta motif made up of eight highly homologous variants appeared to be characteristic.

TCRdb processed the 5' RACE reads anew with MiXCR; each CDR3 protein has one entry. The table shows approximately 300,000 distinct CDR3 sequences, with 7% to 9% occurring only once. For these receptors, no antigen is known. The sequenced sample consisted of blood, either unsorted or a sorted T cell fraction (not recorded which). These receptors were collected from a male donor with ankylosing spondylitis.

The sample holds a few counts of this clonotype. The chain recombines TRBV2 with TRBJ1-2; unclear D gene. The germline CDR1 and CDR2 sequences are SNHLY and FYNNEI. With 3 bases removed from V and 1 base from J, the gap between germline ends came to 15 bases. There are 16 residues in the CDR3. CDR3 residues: CASSDLGSRDNYGYTF. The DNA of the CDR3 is TGTGCCAGCAGTGACCTCGGTAGTAGGGATAACTATGGCTACACCTTC.

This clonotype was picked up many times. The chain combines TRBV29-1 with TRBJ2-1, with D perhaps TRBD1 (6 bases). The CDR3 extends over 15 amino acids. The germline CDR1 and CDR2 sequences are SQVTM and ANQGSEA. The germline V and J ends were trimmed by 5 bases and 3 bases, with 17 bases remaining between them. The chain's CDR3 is CSVPLGTPIYNEQFF. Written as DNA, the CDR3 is TGCAGCGTTCCCCTCGGGACACCAATCTACAATGAGCAGTTCTTC.

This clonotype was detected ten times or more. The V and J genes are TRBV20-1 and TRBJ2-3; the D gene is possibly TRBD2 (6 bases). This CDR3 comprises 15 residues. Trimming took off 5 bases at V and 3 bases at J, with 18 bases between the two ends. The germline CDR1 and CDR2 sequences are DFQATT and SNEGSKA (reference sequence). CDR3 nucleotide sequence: TGCAGTGCTGGCTTGACGGGACTGCAAACAGATACGCAGTATTTT. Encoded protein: CSAGLTGLQTDTQYF.

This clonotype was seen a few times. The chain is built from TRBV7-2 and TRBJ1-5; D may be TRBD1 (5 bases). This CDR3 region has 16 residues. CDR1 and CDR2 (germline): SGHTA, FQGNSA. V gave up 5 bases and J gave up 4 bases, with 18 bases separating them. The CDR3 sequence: CASSRGLIGGNQPQHF. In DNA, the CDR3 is TGTGCCAGCAGCCGTGGGTTAATCGGGGGAAATCAGCCCCAGCATTTT.

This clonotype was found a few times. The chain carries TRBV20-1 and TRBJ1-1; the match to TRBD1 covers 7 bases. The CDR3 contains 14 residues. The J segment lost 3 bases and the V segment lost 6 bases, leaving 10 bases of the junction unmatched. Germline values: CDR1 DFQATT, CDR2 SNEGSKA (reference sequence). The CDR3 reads CSADRQGGDTEAFF. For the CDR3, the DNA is TGCAGTGCCGACCGACAGGGCGGGGACACTGAAGCTTTCTTT.

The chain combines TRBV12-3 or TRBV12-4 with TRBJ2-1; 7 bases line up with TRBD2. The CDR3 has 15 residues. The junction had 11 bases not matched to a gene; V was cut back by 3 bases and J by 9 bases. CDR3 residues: CASSFRDYWRGEQFF. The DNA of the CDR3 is TGTGCCAGCAGTTTCCGGGACTACTGGAGGGGTGAGCAGTTCTTC.

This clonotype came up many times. The CDR3 region has the DNA TGCAGCGTTGGGACAGGCTCTGGAAACACCATATATTTT. Translating gives CSVGTGSGNTIYF. This chain joins TRBV29-1 and TRBJ1-3; TRBD1 agrees at 7 bases. The CDR3 sequence is 13 residues long. V was pared by 4 bases and J by 0 bases, with 0 bases of the junction left unmatched. The germline gives CDR1 SQVTM, CDR2 ANQGSEA.

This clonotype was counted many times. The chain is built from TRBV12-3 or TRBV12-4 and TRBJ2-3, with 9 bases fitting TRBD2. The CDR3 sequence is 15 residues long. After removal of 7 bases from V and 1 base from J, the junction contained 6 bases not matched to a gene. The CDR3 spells CASIVAGVGTDTQYF. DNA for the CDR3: TGTGCCAGCATCGTAGCGGGAGTGGGCACAGATACGCAGTATTTT.

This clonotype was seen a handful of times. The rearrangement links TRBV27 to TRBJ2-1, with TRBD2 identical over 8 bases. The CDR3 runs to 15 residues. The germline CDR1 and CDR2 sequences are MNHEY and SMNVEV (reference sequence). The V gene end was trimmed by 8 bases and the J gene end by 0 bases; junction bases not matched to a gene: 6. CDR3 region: CASLREGGSYNEQFF. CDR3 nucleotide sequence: TGTGCCAGCCTTCGGGAGGGCGGCTCCTACAATGAGCAGTTCTTC.

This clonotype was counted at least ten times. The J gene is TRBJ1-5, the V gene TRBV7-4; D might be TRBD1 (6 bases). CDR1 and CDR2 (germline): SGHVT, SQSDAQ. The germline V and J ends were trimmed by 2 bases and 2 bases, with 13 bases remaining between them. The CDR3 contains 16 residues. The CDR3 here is CASSLNSGARNQPQHF. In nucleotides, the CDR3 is TGTGCCAGCAGCTTAAATTCAGGGGCGCGCAATCAGCCCCAGCATTTT.

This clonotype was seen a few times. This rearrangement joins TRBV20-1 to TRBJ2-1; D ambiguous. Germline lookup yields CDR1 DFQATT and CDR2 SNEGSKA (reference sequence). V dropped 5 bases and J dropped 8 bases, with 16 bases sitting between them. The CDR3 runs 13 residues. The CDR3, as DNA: TGCAGTGCTGACGAAGTAGTTAAGTATGAGCAGTTCTTC. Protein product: CSADEVVKYEQFF.

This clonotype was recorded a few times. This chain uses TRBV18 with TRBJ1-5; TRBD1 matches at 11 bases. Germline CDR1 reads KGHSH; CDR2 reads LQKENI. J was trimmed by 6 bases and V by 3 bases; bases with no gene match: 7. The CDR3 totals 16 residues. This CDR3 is CASSPTGTGGFQPQHF. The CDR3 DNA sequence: TGTGCCAGCTCACCGACCGGGACAGGGGGATTTCAGCCCCAGCATTTT.

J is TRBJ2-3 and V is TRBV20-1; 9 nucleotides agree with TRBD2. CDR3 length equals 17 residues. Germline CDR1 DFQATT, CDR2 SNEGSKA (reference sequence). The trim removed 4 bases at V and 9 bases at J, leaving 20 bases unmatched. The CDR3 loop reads CSANPRASGKVWATQYF. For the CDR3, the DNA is TGCAGTGCTAATCCGCGGGCTAGCGGGAAGGTATGGGCCACGCAGTATTTT.